The clone carrying this T cell receptor (beta chain) was seen more than once but under ten times. Both blood RNA, taken from unsorted whole blood, and germline DNA were extracted. The CDR3 runs 13 residues. Germline V CDR1 and CDR2: MNHEY, SVGAGI. Trimming cost V 6 bases and J 0 bases; bases outside gene matches: 1. Total RNA (roughly 0.45 ug) served as template for TCR beta cDNA synthesis primed by a constant-region primer. ARM-PCR, slightly modified, supplied the TCR beta libraries through three nested multiplex PCR rounds. With TRBV1-TRBV30 forward primers and a C-beta reverse primer, the first two PCR rounds were run for approximately 10 cycles each. TCRdb itself ran the multiplex PCR reads through MiXCR, one entry per CDR3 protein. This sample has hundreds of thousands of distinct CDR3 sequences, with about three fifths found just once. The source of the sample is a study of tumor-infiltrating lymphocytes in primary liver carcinoma.

The sample consisted of peripheral blood. The V and J genes are TRBV6-5 and TRBJ2-5, with 7 bases fitting TRBD1. This TCR came from a woman aged 25-40 years with primary liver carcinoma and hepatitis B virus infection. CDR3 sequence reads: CASSRGNQETQYF. Written as DNA, the CDR3 is TGTGCCAGCAGCAGGGGGAACCAAGAGACCCAGTACTTC.